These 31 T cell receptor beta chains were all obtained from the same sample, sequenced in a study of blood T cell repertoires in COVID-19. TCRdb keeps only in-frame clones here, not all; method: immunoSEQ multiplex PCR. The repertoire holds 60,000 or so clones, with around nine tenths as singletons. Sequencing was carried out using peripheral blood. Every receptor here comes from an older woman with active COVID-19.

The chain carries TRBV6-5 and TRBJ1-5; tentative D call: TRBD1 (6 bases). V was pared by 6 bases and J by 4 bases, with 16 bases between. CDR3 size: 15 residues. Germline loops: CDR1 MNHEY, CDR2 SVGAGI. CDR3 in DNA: TGTGCCAGCAGCCATATCCGGGACAAAAATCAGCCCCAGCATTTT. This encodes CASSHIRDKNQPQHF.

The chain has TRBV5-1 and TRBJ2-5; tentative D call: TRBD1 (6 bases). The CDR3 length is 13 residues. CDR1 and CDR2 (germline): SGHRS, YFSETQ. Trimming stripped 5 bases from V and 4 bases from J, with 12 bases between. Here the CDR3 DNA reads TGCGCCAGCAGTTCACAGGGTCGAGAGACCCAGTACTTC. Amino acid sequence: CASSSQGRETQYF. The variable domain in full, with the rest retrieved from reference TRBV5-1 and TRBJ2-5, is KAGVTQTPRYLIKTRGQQVTLSCSPISGHRSVSWYQQTPGQGLQFLFEYFSETQRNKGNFPGRFSGRQFSNSRSEMNVSTLELGDSALYLCASSSQGRETQYFGPGTRLLVL.

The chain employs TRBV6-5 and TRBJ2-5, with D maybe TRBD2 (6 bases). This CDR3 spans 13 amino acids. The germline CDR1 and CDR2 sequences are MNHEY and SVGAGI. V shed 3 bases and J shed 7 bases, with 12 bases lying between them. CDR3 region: CASSYSRGGTQYF. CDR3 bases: TGTGCCAGCAGTTATTCCCGGGGAGGGACCCAGTACTTC.

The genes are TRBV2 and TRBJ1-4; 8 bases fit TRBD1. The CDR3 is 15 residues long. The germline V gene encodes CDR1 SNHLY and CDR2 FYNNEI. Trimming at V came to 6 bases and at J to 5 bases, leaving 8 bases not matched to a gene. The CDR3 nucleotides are TGTGCCAGCAGGCCCCAGGGGGCGCGGAATGAAAAACTGTTTTTT. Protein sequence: CASRPQGARNEKLFF.

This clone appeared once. The CDR3 sequence: CASSQEALNTEAFF. For the CDR3, the DNA is TGTGCCAGCAGCCAGGAGGCGCTGAACACTGAAGCTTTCTTT. J is TRBJ1-1 and V is TRBV3-1 (or the pseudogene TRBV3-2); D uncertain. The V gene's germline CDR1 is LGHDT and CDR2 YNNKEL (reference sequence). The V end lost 3 bases, the J end lost 0 bases, and 8 bases lay between the germline ends. The CDR3 has 14 amino acids.

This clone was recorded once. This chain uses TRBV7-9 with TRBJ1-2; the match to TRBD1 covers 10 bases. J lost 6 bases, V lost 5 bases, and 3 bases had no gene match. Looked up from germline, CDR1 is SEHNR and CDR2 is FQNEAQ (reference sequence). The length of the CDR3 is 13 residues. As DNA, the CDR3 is TGTGCCAGCAGCCTTGGGACAGGGGATGGCTACACCTTC. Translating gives CASSLGTGDGYTF.

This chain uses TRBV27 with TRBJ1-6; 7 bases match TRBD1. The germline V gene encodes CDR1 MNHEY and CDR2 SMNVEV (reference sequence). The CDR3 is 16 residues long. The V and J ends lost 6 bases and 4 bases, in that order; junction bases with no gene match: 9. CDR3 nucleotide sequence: TGTGCCAGCAGGGTGGGCGGACAGGCTTATAATTCACCCCTCCACTTT. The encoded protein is CASRVGGQAYNSPLHF.

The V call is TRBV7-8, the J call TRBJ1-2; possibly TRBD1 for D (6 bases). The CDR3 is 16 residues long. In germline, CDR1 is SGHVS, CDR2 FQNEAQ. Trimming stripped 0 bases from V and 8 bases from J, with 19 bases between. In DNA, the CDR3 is TGTGCCAGCAGCTTAGCGACCCAGTCTATAGGGGGAGGCTACACCTTC. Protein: CASSLATQSIGGGYTF.

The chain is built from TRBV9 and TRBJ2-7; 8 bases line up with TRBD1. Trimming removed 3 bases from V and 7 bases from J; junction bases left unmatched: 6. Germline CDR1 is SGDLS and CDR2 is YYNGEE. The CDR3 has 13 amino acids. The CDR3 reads CASSGLTGEEQYF. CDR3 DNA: TGTGCCAGCAGCGGCTTGACAGGGGAGGAGCAGTACTTC. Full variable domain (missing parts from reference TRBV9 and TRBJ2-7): DSGVTQTPKHLITATGQRVTLRCSPRSGDLSVYWYQQSLDQGLQFLIQYYNGEERAKGNILERFSAQQFPDLHSELNLSSLELGDSALYFCASSGLTGEEQYFGPGTRLTVT.

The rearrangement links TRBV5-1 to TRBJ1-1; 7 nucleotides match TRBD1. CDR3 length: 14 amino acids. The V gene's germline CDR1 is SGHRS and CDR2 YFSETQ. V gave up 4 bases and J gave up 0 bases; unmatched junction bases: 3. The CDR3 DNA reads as TGCGCCAGCAGCCGGGGACAGTTGAACACTGAAGCTTTCTTT. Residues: CASSRGQLNTEAFF.

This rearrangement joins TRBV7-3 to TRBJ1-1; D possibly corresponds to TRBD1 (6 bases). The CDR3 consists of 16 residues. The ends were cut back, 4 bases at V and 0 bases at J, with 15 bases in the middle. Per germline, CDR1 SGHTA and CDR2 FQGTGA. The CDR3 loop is CASSSQGTGMNTEAFF. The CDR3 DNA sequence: TGTGCCAGCAGCTCCCAGGGGACGGGGATGAACACTGAAGCTTTCTTT. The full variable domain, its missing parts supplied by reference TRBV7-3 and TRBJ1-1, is GAGVSQTPSNKVTEKGKYVELRCDPISGHTALYWYRQSLGQGPEFLIYFQGTGAADDSGLPNDRFFAVRPEGSVSTLKIQRTERGDSAVYLCASSSQGTGMNTEAFFGQGTRLTVV.

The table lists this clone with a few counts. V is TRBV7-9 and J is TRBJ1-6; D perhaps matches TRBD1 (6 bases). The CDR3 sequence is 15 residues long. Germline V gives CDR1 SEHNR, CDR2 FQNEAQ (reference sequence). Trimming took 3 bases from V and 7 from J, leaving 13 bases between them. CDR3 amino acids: CASSFVGHRNSPLHF. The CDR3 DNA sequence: TGTGCCAGCAGCTTTGTGGGACACAGAAATTCACCCCTCCACTTT. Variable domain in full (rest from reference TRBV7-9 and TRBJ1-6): DTGVSQNPRHKITKRGQNVTFRCDPISEHNRLYWYRQTLGQGPEFLTYFQNEAQLEKSRLLSDRFSAERPKGSFSTLEIQRTEQGDSAMYLCASSFVGHRNSPLHFGNGTRLTVT.

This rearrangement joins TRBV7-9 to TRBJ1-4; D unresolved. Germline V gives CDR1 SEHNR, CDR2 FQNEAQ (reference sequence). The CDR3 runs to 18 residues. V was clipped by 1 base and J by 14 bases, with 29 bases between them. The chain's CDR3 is CASSLGNGGSNEKRGLFF. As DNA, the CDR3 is TGTGCCAGCAGCTTAGGTAACGGTGGATCTAATGAAAAACGCGGCCTGTTTTTT.

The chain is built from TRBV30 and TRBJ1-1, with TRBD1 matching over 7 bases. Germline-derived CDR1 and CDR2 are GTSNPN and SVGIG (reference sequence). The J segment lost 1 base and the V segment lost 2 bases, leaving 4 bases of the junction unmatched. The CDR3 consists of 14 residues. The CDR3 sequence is CAWSKGTENTEAFF. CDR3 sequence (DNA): TGTGCCTGGAGTAAGGGGACAGAGAACACTGAAGCTTTCTTT.

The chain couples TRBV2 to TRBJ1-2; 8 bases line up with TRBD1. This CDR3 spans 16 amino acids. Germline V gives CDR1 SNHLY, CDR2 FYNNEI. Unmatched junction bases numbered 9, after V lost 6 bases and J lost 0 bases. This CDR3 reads CASRDLRDRSNYGYTF. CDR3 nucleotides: TGTGCCAGCAGAGATTTACGGGACAGGTCTAACTATGGCTACACCTTC.

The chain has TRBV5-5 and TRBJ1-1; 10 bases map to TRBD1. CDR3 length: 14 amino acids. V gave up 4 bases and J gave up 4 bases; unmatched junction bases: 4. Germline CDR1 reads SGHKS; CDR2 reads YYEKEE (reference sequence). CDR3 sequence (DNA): TGTGCCAGCAGCAGGGGGACAGGGGCCACTGAAGCTTTCTTT. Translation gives CASSRGTGATEAFF.

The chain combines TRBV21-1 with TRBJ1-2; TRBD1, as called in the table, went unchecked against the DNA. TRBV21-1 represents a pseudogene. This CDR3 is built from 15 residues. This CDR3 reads CASSTRGTGGEGYTF. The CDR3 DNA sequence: TGTGCCAGCAGCACACGCGGGACAGGGGGGGAAGGCTACACCTTC.

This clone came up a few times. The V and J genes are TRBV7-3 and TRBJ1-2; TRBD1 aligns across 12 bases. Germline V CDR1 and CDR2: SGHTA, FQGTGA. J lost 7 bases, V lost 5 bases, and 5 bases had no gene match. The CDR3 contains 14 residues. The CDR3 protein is CASSPGTGGSGYTF. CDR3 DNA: TGTGCCAGCAGCCCGGGGACAGGGGGCTCTGGCTACACCTTC.

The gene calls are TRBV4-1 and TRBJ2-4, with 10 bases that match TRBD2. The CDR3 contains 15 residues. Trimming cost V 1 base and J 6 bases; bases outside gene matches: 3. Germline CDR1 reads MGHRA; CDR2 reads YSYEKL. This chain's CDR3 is CASSQVQRGGNIQYF. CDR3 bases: TGCGCCAGCAGCCAAGTACAGCGGGGGGGAAACATTCAGTACTTC.

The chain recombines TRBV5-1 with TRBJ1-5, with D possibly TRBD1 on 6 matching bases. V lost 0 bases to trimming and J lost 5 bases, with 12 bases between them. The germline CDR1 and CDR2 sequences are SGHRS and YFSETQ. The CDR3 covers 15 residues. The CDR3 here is CASSLDYGGDQPQHF. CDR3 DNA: TGCGCCAGCAGCTTGGATTATGGGGGCGATCAGCCCCAGCATTTT.

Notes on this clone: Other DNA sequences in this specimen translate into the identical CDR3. CDR3 loop: CASSPGQGAGQPQHF. In DNA form, the CDR3 reads TGTGCCAGCTCACCAGGACAGGGGGCGGGCCAGCCCCAGCATTTT. This chain connects TRBV18 to TRBJ1-5; 11 bases are shared with TRBD1. CDR3 length: 15 residues. CDR1 and CDR2 from the germline V gene are KGHSH and LQKENI. Trimming cost V 2 bases and J 7 bases; bases outside gene matches: 4.

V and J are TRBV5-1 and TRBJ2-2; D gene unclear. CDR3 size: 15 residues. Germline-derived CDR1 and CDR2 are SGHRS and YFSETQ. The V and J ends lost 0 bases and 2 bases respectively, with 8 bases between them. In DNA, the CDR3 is TGCGCCAGCAGCTTGGTGGCGGTAAACACCGGGGAGCTGTTTTTT. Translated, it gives CASSLVAVNTGELFF. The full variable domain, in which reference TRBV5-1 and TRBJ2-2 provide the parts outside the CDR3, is KAGVTQTPRYLIKTRGQQVTLSCSPISGHRSVSWYQQTPGQGLQFLFEYFSETQRNKGNFPGRFSGRQFSNSRSEMNVSTLELGDSALYLCASSLVAVNTGELFFGEGSRLTVL.

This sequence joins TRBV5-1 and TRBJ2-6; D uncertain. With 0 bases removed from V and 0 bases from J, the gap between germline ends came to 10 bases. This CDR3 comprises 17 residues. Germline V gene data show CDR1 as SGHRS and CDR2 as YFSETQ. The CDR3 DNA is TGCGCCAGCAGCTTGGAACAGCTTCTCTCTGGGGCCAACGTCCTGACTTTC. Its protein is CASSLEQLLSGANVLTF.

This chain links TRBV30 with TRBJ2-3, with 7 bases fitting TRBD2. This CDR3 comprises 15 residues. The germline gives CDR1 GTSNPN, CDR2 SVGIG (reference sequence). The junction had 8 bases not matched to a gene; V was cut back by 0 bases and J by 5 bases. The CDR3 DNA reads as TGTGCCTGGAGTGTATTAAGCGGGGTTGGAGATACGCAGTATTTT. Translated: CAWSVLSGVGDTQYF.

This CDR3 reads CASSLITSSYNEQFF. In DNA, the CDR3 is TGCGCCAGCAGCCTAATAACGAGCTCCTACAATGAGCAGTTCTTC. The chain combines TRBV5-1 with TRBJ2-1; D uncertain. CDR1 is SGHRS, CDR2 YFSETQ, per germline. The CDR3 contains 15 residues. V gave up 4 bases and J gave up 0 bases, with 11 bases separating them.

The DNA for the CDR3 is TGTGCCAGCAGCTTTTACAGGGGGGATGGCTACACCTTC. Encoded protein: CASSFYRGDGYTF. The chain uses TRBV7-2 and TRBJ1-2, with TRBD1 matching 8 bases. Germline CDR1 and CDR2: SGHTA and FQGNSA. The CDR3 covers 13 residues. V was pared by 3 bases and J by 6 bases, with 3 bases of the junction left unmatched.

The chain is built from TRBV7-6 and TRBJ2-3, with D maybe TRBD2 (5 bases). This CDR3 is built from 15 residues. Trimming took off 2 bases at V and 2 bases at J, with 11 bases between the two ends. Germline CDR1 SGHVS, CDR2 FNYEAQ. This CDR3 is CASSLRISVTDTQYF. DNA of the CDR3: TGTGCCAGCAGCTTAAGAATTAGCGTCACAGATACGCAGTATTTT.

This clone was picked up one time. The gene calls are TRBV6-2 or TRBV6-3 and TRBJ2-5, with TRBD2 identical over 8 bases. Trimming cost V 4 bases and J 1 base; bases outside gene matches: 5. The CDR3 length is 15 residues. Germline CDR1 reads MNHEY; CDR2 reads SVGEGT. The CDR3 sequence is CASSFRGGIQETQYF. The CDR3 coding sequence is TGTGCCAGCAGTTTTCGCGGGGGGATCCAAGAGACCCAGTACTTC.

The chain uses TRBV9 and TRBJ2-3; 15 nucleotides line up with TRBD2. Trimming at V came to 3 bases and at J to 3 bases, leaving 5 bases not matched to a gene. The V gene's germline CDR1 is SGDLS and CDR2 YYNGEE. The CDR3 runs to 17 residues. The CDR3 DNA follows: TGTGCCAGCAGCGGACGGACTAGCGGGGGGGCTACAGATACGCAGTATTTT. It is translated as CASSGRTSGGATDTQYF.

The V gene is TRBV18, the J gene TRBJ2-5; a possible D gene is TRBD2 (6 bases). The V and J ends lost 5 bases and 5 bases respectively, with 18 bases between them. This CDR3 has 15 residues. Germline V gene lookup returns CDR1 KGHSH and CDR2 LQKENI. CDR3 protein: CASSTGTLVRETQYF. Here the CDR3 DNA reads TGTGCCAGCTCAACCGGGACTCTAGTTCGGGAGACCCAGTACTTC.

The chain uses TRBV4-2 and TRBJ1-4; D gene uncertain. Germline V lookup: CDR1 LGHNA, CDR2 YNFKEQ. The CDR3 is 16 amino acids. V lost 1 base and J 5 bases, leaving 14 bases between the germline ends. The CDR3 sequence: CASSQGLGTLNEKLFF. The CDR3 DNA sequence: TGTGCCAGCAGCCAAGGATTAGGAACACTAAATGAAAAACTGTTTTTT.